This T cell receptor beta chain stems from a study of cytomegalovirus exposure and HLA in healthy donors. Whole-study findings and limits: Later on, an analysis tied around 17,000 TCR beta sequences to HLA alleles at 0.05 false discovery rate. In a later analysis, a missense DCLRE1C variant was linked to TCR beta V- and J-gene trimming. Most TCR sequences were rare, but some public TCRs occurred in many donors.

Healthy bone marrow donors supplied every sample. The germline CDR1 and CDR2 sequences are MDHEN and SYDVKM. This CDR3 is built from 15 residues. Trimming removed 2 bases from V and 6 bases from J, with 16 bases in between. To note about this clone: The target antigen is unknown.

The PCR used 60 Vbeta and 13 Jbeta primers. Using immunoSEQ multiplex PCR, the repertoire was profiled, and TCRdb retains in-frame clones only, with some absent. The sample lists some 180,000 clones, around 80% occurring once. The rearrangement links TRBV28 to TRBJ1-1; D may be TRBD1 (5 bases). This TCR was sampled from a woman aged 60-75 years in good health and CMV-seropositive. Sequencing was performed on PBMCs. Written as DNA, the CDR3 is TGTGCCAGCAGTTTAGGCGGGGCGGGGGTTCCTGAAGCTTTCTTT. It is translated as CASSLGGAGVPEAFF.